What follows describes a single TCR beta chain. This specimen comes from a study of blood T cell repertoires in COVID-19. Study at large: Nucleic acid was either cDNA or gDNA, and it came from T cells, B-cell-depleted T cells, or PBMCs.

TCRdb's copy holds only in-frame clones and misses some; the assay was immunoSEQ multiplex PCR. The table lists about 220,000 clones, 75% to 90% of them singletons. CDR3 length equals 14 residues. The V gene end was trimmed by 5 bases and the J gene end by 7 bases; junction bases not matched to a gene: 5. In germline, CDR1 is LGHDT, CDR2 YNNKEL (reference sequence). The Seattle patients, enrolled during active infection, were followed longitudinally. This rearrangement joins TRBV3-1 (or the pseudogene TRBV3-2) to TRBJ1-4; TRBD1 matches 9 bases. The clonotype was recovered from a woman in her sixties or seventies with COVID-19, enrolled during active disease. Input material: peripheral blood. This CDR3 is CASSSGTGFEKLFF. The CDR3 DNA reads TGTGCCAGCAGCTCCGGGACAGGGTTTGAAAAACTGTTTTTT.